The clone carrying this T cell receptor beta chain was detected only once. Its antigen is not identified. The data stem from a study of graft-versus-host responses after intestinal transplantation. Study-level information: Transplants given to recipients were multivisceral, liver-intestinal, or isolated intestinal. Recipients were all induced with anti-thymocyte globulin, then given tacrolimus and steroids for 2 to 3 years.

Data came from immunoSEQ multiplex PCR; TCRdb stores just in-frame clones and leaves some out. The table includes under 45,000 clones, approximately 95% detected once. V lost 0 bases and J 7 bases, leaving 12 bases between the germline ends. This CDR3 is 15 amino acids long. Germline V gene lookup returns CDR1 SGHTA and CDR2 FQGNSA. The study, taken as a whole, reports: HvG clone declines early post-transplant were associated with peak circulating GvH levels.

The chain recombines TRBV7-2 with TRBJ2-2, with D possibly being TRBD1 (5 bases). The material sequenced was unstimulated CD4+ T cells sorted from spleen or lymph node cells, taken before transplant. The receptor was derived from a human donor who was the organ donor for an intestinal transplant. CDR3 protein: CASSLARALGGELFF. The CDR3, as DNA: TGTGCCAGCAGCTTAGCCAGGGCCCTGGGCGGGGAGCTGTTTTTT.